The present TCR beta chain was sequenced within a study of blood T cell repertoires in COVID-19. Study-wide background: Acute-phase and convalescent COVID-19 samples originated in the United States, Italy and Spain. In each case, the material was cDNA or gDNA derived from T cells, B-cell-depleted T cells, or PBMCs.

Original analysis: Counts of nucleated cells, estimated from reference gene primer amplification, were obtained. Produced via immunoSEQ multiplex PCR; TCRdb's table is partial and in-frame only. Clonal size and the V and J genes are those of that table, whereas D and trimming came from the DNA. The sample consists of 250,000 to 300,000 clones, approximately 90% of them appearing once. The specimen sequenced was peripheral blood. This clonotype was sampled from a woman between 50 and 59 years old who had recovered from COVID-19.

The CDR3 DNA reads as TGTGCCAGCAGGCAAGCCTCAGGGGCTAGGGAGACCCAGTACTTC. The encoded protein is CASRQASGARETQYF. The J gene is TRBJ2-5, the V gene TRBV11-2; tentatively, D is TRBD1 (6 bases). From germline, CDR1 is SGHAT and CDR2 FQNNGV. V shed 6 bases and J shed 5 bases, with 19 bases lying between them. CDR3 length: 15 amino acids.